This T cell receptor (beta chain) was sequenced for a study of T cell changes during pregnancy in multiple sclerosis. The germline gives CDR1 MNHNS, CDR2 SASEGT. V shed 7 bases and J shed 2 bases, with 12 bases lying between them. The CDR3 is 13 amino acids. Libraries were prepared by immunoSEQ multiplex PCR; TCRdb keeps only in-frame clonotypes and omits some of them. Altogether more than 35,000 clones are present, more than 75% being singletons, with the ten largest covering 5.5% to 6%. The TCR was taken from a female donor in good health, enrolled as a control in a pregnancy study. The rearrangement joins TRBV6-1 to TRBJ2-7; D uncertain. The starting material was CD8+ T cells from peripheral blood mononuclear cells, obtained after pregnancy. Here the CDR3 reads CASTSPRAYEQYF. CDR3 DNA: TGTGCCAGCACCTCCCCCCGGGCCTACGAGCAGTACTTC.